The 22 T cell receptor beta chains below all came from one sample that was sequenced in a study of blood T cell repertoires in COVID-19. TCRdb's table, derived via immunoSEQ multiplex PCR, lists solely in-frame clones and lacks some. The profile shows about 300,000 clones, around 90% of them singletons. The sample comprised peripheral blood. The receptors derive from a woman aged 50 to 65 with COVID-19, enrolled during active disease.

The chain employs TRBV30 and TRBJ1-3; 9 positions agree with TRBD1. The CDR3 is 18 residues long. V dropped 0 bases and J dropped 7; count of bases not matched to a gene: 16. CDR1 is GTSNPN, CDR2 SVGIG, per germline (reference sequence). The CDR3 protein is CAWSVPRPNRGRGNTIYF. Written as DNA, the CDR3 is TGTGCCTGGAGTGTACCCCGACCCAACAGGGGGCGCGGGAACACCATATATTTT.

The CDR3 DNA follows: TGTGCCAGCAGCCCTGGAGGGAACACCGGGGAGCTGTTTTTT. This gives the protein CASSPGGNTGELFF. The chain employs TRBV4-2 and TRBJ2-2; weak D call: TRBD2 (5 bases). CDR3 size: 14 residues. CDR1 and CDR2 from the germline V gene are LGHNA and YNFKEQ. Trimming stripped 4 bases from V and 1 base from J, with 7 bases between.

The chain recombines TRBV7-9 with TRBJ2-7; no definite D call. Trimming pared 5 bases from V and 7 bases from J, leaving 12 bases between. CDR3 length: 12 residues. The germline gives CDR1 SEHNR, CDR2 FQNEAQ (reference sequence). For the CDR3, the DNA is TGTGCCAGCAGCCAACCTCCGGAGGAGCAGTACTTC. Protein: CASSQPPEEQYF. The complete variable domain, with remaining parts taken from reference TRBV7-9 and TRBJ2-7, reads DTGVSQNPRHKITKRGQNVTFRCDPISEHNRLYWYRQTLGQGPEFLTYFQNEAQLEKSRLLSDRFSAERPKGSFSTLEIQRTEQGDSAMYLCASSQPPEEQYFGPGTRLTVT.

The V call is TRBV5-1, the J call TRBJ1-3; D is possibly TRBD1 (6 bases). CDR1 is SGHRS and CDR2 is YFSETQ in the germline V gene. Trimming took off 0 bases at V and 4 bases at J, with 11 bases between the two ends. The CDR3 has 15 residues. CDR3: CASSLGGTTGNTIYF. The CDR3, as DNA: TGCGCCAGCAGCTTGGGGGGGACAACAGGAAACACCATATATTTT.

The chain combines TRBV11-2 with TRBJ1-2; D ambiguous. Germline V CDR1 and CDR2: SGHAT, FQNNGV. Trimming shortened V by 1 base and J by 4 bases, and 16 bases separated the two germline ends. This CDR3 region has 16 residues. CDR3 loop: CASSLVMTEEGYGYTF. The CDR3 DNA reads TGTGCCAGCAGCTTAGTGATGACGGAAGAGGGCTATGGCTACACCTTC.

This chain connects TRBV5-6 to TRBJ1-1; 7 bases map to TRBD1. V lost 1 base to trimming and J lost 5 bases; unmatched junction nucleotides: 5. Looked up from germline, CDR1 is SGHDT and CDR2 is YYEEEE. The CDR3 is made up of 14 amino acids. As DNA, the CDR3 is TGTGCCAGCAGCTTGTTCCAGGGGGGAACTGAAGCTTTCTTT. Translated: CASSLFQGGTEAFF. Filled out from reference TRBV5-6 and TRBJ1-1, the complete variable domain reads DAGVTQSPTHLIKTRGQQVTLRCSPKSGHDTVSWYQQALGQGPQFIFQYYEEEERQRGNFPDRFSGHQFPNYSSELNVNALLLGDSALYLCASSLFQGGTEAFFGQGTRLTVV.

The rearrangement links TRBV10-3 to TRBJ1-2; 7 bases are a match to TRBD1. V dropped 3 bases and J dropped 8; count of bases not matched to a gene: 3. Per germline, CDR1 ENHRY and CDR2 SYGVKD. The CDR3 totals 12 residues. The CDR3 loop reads CAISEYRGGYTF. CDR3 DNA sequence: TGTGCCATCAGTGAATACAGGGGCGGCTACACCTTC.

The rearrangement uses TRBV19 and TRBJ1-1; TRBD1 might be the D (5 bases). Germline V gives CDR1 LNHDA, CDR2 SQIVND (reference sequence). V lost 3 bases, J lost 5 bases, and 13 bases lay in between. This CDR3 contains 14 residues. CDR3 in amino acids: CASSMGGFRTEAFF. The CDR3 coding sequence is TGTGCCAGTAGTATGGGGGGTTTTCGAACTGAAGCTTTCTTT.

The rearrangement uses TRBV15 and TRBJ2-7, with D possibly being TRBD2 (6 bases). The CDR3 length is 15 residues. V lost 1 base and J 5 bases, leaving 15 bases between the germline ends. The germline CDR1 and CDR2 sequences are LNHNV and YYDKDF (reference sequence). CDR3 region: CATSRGGALADEQYF. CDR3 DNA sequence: TGTGCCACCAGCAGAGGCGGGGCCCTAGCCGACGAGCAGTACTTC.

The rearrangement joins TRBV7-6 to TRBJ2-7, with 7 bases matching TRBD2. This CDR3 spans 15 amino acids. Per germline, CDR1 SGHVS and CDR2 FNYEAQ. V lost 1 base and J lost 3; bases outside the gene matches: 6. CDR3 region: CASSLGGGSYYEQYF. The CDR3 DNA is TGTGCCAGCAGCTTAGGAGGCGGGAGTTACTACGAGCAGTACTTC.

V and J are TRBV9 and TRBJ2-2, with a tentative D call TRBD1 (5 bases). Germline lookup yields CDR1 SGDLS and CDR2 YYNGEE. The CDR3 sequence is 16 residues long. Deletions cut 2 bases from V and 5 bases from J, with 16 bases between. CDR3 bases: TGTGCCAGCAGCGTCTACGGTGGAAGGGGAACCGGGGAGCTGTTTTTT. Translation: CASSVYGGRGTGELFF.

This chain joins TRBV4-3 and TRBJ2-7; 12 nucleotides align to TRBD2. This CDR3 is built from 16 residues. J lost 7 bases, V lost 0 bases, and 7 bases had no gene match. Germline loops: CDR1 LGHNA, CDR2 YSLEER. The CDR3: CASSQDTSGRKGEQYF. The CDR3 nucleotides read TGCGCCAGCAGCCAAGACACTAGCGGGAGGAAGGGGGAGCAGTACTTC.

Here the CDR3 reads CASSKQGMPEAFF. The CDR3 nucleotides are TGTGCCAGCAGTAAACAGGGCATGCCTGAAGCTTTCTTT. The V and J genes are TRBV5-4 and TRBJ1-1; D perhaps matches TRBD1 (6 bases). V was shortened by 5 bases and J by 6 bases, with 14 bases between the two germline ends. Per the germline V gene, CDR1 is SGHNT and CDR2 is YYREEE (reference sequence). This CDR3 has 13 amino acids.

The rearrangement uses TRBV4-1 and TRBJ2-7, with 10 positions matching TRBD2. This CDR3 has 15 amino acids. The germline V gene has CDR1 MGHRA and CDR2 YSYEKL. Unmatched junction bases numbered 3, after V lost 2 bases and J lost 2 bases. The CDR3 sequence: CASSQTSGVPYEQYF. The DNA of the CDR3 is TGCGCCAGCAGCCAAACTAGCGGGGTCCCCTACGAGCAGTACTTC.

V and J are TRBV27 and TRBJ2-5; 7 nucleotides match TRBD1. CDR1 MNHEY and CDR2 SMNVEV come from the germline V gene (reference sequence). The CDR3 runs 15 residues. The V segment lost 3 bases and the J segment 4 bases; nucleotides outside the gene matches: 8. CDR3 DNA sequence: TGTGCCAGCAGTTTCAGGGGGACGGGTCGAGAGACCCAGTACTTC. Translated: CASSFRGTGRETQYF.

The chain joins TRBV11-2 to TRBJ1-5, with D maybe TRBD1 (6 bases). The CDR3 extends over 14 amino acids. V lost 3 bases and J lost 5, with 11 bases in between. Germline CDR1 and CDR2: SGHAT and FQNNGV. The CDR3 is CASSLTGNHQPQHF. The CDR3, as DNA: TGTGCCAGCAGCTTGACAGGTAACCATCAGCCCCAGCATTTT. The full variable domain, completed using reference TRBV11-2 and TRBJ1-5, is EAGVAQSPRYKIIEKRQSVAFWCNPISGHATLYWYQQILGQGPKLLIQFQNNGVVDDSQLPKDRFSAERLKGVDSTLKIQPAKLEDSAVYLCASSLTGNHQPQHFGDGTRLSIL.

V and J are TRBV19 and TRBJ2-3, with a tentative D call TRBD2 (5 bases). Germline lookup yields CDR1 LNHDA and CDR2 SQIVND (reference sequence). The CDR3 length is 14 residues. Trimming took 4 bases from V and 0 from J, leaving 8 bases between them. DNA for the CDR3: TGTGCCAGTAGTACGGGGTTTAGCACAGATACGCAGTATTTT. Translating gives CASSTGFSTDTQYF.

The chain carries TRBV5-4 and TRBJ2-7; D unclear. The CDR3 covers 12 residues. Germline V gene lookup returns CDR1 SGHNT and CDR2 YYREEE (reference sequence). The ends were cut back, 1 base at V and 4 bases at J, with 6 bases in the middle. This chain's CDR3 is CASSLQHYEQYF. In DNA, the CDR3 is TGTGCCAGCAGCTTGCAACATTACGAGCAGTACTTC.

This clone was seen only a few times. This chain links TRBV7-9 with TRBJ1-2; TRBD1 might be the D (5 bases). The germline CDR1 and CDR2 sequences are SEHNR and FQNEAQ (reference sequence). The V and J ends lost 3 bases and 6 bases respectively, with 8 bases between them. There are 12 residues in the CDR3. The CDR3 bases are TGTGCCAGCAGCTTTACAGGAGATGGCTACACCTTC. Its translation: CASSFTGDGYTF.

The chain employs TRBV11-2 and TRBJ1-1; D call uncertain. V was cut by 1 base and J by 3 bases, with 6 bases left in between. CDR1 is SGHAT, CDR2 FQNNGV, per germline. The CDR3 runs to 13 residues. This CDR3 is CASSLVQDTEAFF. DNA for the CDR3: TGTGCCAGCAGCTTAGTTCAGGACACTGAAGCTTTCTTT. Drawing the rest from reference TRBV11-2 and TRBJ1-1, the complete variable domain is EAGVAQSPRYKIIEKRQSVAFWCNPISGHATLYWYQQILGQGPKLLIQFQNNGVVDDSQLPKDRFSAERLKGVDSTLKIQPAKLEDSAVYLCASSLVQDTEAFFGQGTRLTVV.

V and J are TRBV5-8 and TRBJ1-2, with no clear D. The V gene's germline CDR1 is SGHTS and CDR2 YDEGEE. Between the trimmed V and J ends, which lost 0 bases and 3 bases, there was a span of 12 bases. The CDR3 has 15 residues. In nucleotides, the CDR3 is TGTGCCAGCAGCTTGGCCGAGAAGTCATACTATGGCTACACCTTC. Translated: CASSLAEKSYYGYTF.

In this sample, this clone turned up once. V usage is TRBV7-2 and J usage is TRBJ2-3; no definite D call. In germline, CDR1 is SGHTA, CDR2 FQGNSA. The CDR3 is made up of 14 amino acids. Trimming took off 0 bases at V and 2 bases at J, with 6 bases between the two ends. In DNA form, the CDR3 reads TGTGCCAGCAGCTTAGCCACAACCACAGATACGCAGTATTTT. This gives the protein CASSLATTTDTQYF. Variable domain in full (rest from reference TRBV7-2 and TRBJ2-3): GAGVSQSPSNKVTEKGKDVELRCDPISGHTALYWYRQSLGQGLEFLIYFQGNSAPDKSGLPSDRFSAERTGGSVSTLTIQRTQQEDSAVYLCASSLATTTDTQYFGPGTRLTVL.